A single sample is the source of the 5 T cell receptor beta chains below, sequenced in a study of blood T cell repertoires in COVID-19. Sequenced by immunoSEQ multiplex PCR; TCRdb stores in-frame clones only, minus some. The sample holds 200,000 to 300,000 clones, 80% to 90% seen once. Sequenced material: peripheral blood. All receptors come from a woman aged 80 or over with COVID-19, enrolled during active disease.

The chain is built from TRBV6-5 and TRBJ1-4; TRBD1 matches 9 bases. The V and J ends lost 2 bases and 12 bases, in that order; junction bases with no gene match: 10. The length of the CDR3 is 15 residues. Germline CDR1 and CDR2: MNHEY and SVGAGI. The CDR3 coding sequence is TGTGCCAGCAGTTACCAACAGGGGGCCTTTGGGGAACTGTTTTTT. It specifies CASSYQQGAFGELFF.

This chain connects TRBV21-1 to TRBJ2-7; TRBD2 is taken as the D call from the table, unchecked against the DNA. TRBV21-1 is designated a pseudogene. The CDR3 covers 14 residues. In DNA form, the CDR3 reads TGTGCCAGCAGGACTAGCGGGAGAAGCTACGAGCAGTACTTC. Protein product: CASRTSGRSYEQYF.

The chain employs TRBV5-6 and TRBJ1-1; possible D gene TRBD1, 5 bases. Germline V gene sequence: CDR1 SGHDT, CDR2 YYEEEE. The CDR3 covers 14 residues. V lost 5 bases to trimming and J lost 1 base, with 12 bases between them. In DNA, the CDR3 is TGTGCCAGCAGTTTCCTGGGGCCGAACACTGAAGCTTTCTTT. Protein: CASSFLGPNTEAFF.

The J gene is TRBJ2-7, the V gene TRBV30; TRBD2 aligns across 10 bases. This CDR3 region has 13 residues. The trim removed 0 bases at V and 6 bases at J, leaving 2 bases unmatched. From germline, CDR1 is GTSNPN and CDR2 SVGIG (reference sequence). The CDR3, as DNA: TGTGCCTGGAGTGTGGTAGCGGGAGGCGAGCAGTACTTC. This gives the protein CAWSVVAGGEQYF.

In this sample, this clone turned up once. The CDR3 loop reads CASSPRGAGTEAFF. The CDR3 nucleotides are TGTGCCAGCAGTCCCCGGGGGGCCGGCACTGAAGCTTTCTTT. The rearrangement uses TRBV6-5 and TRBJ1-1; maybe TRBD1 (6 bases). CDR3 size: 14 residues. CDR1 and CDR2 from the germline V gene are MNHEY and SVGAGI. V gave up 5 bases and J gave up 4 bases, with 14 bases separating them.